This TCR beta chain was obtained from a study of CD8 T cells in Susac syndrome. V lost 6 bases, J lost 2 bases, and 6 bases lay in between. The CDR3 is made up of 12 amino acids. The germline CDR1 and CDR2 sequences are MNHEY and SVGEGT. This clonotype has just a few counts. Random hexamers served to reverse transcribe roughly 0.45 to 1 ug RNA. Amplification of TCR beta CDR3 was carried out by immunoSEQ multiplex PCR, which covered 54 Vbeta and 13 Jbeta segments. TCRdb independently ran MiXCR on the immunoSEQ multiplex PCR reads; one entry per CDR3 protein. Of roughly 180,000 distinct CDR3 sequences in the sample, roughly 95% were seen once. It was healthy donors who served as the controls, matched for age and sex. Negative isolation yielded CD4+ and CD8+ T cells, and FACS enriched TEMRA cells.

This TCR derives from a human donor in good health. Sequenced material: CD4+ T cells from PBMCs. The chain is built from TRBV6-2 or TRBV6-3 and TRBJ2-3; D uncertain. The CDR3 is CASSVVTDTQYF. The DNA of the CDR3 is TGTGCCAGCAGCGTGGTCACAGATACGCAGTATTTT.